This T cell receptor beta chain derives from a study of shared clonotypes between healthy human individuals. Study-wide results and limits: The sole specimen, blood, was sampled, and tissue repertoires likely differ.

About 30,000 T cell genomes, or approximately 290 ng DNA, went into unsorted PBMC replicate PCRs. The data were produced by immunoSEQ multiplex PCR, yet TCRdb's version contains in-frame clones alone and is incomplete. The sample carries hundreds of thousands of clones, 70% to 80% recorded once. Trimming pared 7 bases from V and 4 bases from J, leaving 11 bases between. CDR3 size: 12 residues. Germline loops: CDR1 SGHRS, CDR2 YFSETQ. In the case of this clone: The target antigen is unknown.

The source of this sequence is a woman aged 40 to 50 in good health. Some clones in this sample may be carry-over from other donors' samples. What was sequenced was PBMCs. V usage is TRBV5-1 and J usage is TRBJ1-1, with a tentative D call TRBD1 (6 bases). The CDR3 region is CASSDSPTEAFF. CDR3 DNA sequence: TGCGCCAGCTCGGACAGCCCCACTGAAGCTTTCTTT.